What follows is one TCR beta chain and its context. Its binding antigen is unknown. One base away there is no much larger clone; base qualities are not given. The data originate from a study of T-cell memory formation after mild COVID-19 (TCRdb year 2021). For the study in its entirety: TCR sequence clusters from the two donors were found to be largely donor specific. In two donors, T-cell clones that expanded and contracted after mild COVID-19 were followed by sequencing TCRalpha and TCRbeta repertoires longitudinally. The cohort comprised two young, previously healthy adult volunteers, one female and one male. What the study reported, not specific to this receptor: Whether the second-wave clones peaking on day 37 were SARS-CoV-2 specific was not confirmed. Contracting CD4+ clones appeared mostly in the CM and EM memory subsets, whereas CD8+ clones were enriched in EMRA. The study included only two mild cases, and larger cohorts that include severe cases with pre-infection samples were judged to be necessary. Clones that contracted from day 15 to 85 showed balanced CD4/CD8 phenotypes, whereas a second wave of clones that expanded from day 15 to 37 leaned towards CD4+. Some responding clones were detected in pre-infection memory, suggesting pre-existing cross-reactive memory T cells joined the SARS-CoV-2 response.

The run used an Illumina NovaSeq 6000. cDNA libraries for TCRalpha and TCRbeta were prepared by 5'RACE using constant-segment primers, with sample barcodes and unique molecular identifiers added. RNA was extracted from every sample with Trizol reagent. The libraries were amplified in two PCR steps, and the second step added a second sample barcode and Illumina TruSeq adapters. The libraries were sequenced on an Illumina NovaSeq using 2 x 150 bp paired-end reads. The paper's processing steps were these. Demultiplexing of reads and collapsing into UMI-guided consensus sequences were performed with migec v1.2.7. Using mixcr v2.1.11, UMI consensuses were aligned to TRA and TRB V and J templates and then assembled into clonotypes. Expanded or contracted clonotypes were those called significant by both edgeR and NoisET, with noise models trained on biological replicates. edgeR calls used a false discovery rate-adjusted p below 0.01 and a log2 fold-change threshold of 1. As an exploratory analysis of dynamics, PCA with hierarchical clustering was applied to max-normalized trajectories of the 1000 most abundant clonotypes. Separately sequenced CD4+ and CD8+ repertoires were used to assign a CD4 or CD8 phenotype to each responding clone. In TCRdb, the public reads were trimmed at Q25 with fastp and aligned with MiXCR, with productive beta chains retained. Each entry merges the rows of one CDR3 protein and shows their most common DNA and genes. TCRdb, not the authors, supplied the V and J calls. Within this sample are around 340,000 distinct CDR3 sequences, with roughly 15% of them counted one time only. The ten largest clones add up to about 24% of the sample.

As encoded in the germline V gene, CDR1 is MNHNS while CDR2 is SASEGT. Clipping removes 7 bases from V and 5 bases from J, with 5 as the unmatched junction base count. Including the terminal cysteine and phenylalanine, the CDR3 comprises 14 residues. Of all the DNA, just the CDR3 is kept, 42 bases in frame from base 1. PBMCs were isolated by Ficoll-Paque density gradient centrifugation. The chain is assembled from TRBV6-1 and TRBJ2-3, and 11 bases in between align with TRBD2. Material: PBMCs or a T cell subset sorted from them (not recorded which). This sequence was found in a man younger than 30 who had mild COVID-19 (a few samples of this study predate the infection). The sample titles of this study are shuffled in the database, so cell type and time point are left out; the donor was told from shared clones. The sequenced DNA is TGTGCCAGCATTAGCGGGGGGGCAGGAGATACGCAGTATTTT. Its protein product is CASISGGAGDTQYF.